One T cell receptor (beta chain) is described in this entry. Seattle patient enrollment occurred during active infection, with longitudinal follow-up thereafter. Losses at the gene ends were 2 bases for V and 0 bases for J; bases not matched to a gene: 5. This CDR3 region has 16 residues. Germline V gene sequence: CDR1 SNHLY, CDR2 FYNNEI. The data were obtained in a study of blood T cell repertoires in COVID-19. The data were produced by immunoSEQ multiplex PCR, yet TCRdb's version contains in-frame clones alone and is incomplete. This table has 200,000 to 300,000 clones, around 87% appearing once. The J gene is TRBJ2-3, the V gene TRBV2, with TRBD1 identical over 7 bases. This receptor was identified in a woman aged 60 to 75 with COVID-19, enrolled during active disease. Material: peripheral blood. The CDR3 reads CASSEMTGPSTDTQYF. The CDR3 region has the DNA TGTGCCAGCAGTGAAATGACAGGGCCTAGCACAGATACGCAGTATTTT.